This record looks at one T cell receptor (beta chain) sequence and its context. These data belong to a study of blood T cell repertoires in COVID-19. Assay used: immunoSEQ multiplex PCR; TCRdb lists only in-frame clones, some missing. The sample has 130,000 to 150,000 clones; roughly four fifths are singletons. What the recovered Cohort 3 donors had was two negative PCRs, clearance, or symptom resolution. Germline-derived CDR1 and CDR2 are SGHNT and YYREEE (reference sequence). The CDR3 has 15 residues. V dropped 2 bases and J dropped 6 bases, with 14 bases sitting between them. The receptor comes from a man in his fifties or sixties who had recovered from COVID-19. The chain combines TRBV5-4 with TRBJ1-4; perhaps TRBD1 as D (5 bases). The sequencing input was PBMCs or T cells enriched from blood (not recorded which). CDR3 nucleotide sequence: TGTGCCAGCAGCTTCCAGGGAGGATGGGATGAAAAACTGTTTTTT. It is translated as CASSFQGGWDEKLFF.